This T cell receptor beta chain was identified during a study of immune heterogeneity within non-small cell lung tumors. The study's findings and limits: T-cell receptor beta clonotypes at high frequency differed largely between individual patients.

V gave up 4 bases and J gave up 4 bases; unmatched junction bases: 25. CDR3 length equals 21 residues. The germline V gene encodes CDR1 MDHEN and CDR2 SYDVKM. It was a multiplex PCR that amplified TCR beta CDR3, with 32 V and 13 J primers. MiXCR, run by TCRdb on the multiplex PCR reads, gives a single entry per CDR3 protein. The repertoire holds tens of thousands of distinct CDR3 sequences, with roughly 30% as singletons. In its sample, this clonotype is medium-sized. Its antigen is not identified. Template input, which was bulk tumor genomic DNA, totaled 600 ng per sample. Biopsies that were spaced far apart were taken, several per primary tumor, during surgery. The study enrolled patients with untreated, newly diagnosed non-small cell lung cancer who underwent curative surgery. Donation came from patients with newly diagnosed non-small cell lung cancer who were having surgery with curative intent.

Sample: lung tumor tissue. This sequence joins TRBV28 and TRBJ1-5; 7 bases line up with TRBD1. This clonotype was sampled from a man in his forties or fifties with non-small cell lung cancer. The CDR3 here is CASSSILSLPGQAGANQPQHF. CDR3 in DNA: TGTGCCAGCAGTTCCATATTATCACTCCCCGGACAGGCAGGGGCAAATCAGCCCCAGCATTTT.